These 23 T cell receptor beta chains share one sample of origin, sequenced in a study of cytomegalovirus exposure and HLA in healthy donors. PCR was performed using 60 Vbeta and 13 Jbeta primers. Sequencing used immunoSEQ multiplex PCR; TCRdb keeps in-frame clones, though not all of them. The sample holds 120,000 to 150,000 clones, approximately 83% seen once. The sequenced sample was PBMCs. The receptors shown here come from a man between 35 and 55 years old in good health and CMV-seropositive.

This clone was observed a single time. This chain uses TRBV11-2 with TRBJ2-7; tentatively, D is TRBD1 (6 bases). With 0 bases removed from V and 3 bases from J, the gap between germline ends came to 12 bases. Germline assignment: CDR1 SGHAT and CDR2 FQNNGV. The CDR3 contains 15 residues. CDR3 sequence (DNA): TGTGCCAGCAGCTTAGAAGTGGGGGACATCTACGAGCAGTACTTC. Translated, it gives CASSLEVGDIYEQYF.

The CDR3 reads CASSQDGQPNQPQHF. The DNA of the CDR3 is TGCGCCAGCAGCCAAGACGGACAGCCCAATCAGCCCCAGCATTTT. J is TRBJ1-5 and V is TRBV4-1; tentative D call: TRBD1 (6 bases). The CDR3 has 15 amino acids. Trimming removed 0 bases from V and 3 bases from J, with 9 bases in between. CDR1 and CDR2 (germline): MGHRA, YSYEKL.

The chain couples TRBV5-1 to TRBJ1-2; D is ambiguous. Germline CDR1 and CDR2: SGHRS and YFSETQ. The length of the CDR3 is 13 residues. The V and J ends lost 4 bases and 4 bases respectively, with 11 bases between them. CDR3 sequence (DNA): TGCGCCAGCAGCGTAGACGGGAGCTATGGCTACACCTTC. It is translated as CASSVDGSYGYTF.

The rearrangement joins TRBV4-1 to TRBJ1-2; D gene uncertain. The CDR3 extends over 13 amino acids. The V gene lost 1 base and the J gene lost 2 bases, with 5 bases spanning the gap. Germline loops: CDR1 MGHRA, CDR2 YSYEKL. Here the CDR3 reads CASSQGQNYGYTF. CDR3 nucleotides: TGCGCCAGCAGCCAAGGACAAAACTATGGCTACACCTTC.

The chain links TRBV4-3 to TRBJ1-3; a weak D match, TRBD1 (6 bases). Germline V gene data show CDR1 as LGHNA and CDR2 as YSLEER. This CDR3 has 18 residues. Between the trimmed V and J ends, which lost 0 bases and 0 bases, there was a span of 15 bases. CDR3 DNA sequence: TGCGCCAGCAGCCAAGATCGACTTACAGGGCTCTCTGGAAACACCATATATTTT. Translating it yields CASSQDRLTGLSGNTIYF.

J is TRBJ1-2 and V is TRBV25-1; 10 nucleotides match TRBD1. V trimming: 7 bases; J trimming: 8 bases; junction bases outside the gene matches: 7. Germline loops: CDR1 MGHDK, CDR2 SYGVNS. The CDR3 extends over 13 amino acids. This CDR3 is CASTTGGAGGYTF. The CDR3 DNA is TGTGCCAGCACGACAGGGGGCGCGGGAGGCTACACCTTC.

This clone has more than one count but fewer than ten. The chain joins TRBV6-1 to TRBJ1-5; weak D call: TRBD1 (6 bases). This CDR3 has 14 residues. V shed 11 bases and J shed 4 bases, with 18 bases lying between them. CDR1 is MNHNS and CDR2 is SASEGT in the germline V gene. The CDR3 bases are TGTGCCGGATCTGATTGGGGGACAAATCAGCCCCAGCATTTT. Protein: CAGSDWGTNQPQHF.

J is TRBJ2-3 and V is TRBV7-9, with 13 bases that match TRBD2. V shed 3 bases and J 2 bases; nucleotides not matched to a gene: 8. The CDR3 is 18 residues long. CDR1 SEHNR and CDR2 FQNEAQ come from the germline V gene (reference sequence). Here the CDR3 DNA reads TGTGCCAGCAGCTTTGGACTAGCGGGAGTAAGGGACACAGATACGCAGTATTTT. It specifies CASSFGLAGVRDTDTQYF. The variable domain in full, with the rest retrieved from reference TRBV7-9 and TRBJ2-3, is DTGVSQNPRHKITKRGQNVTFRCDPISEHNRLYWYRQTLGQGPEFLTYFQNEAQLEKSRLLSDRFSAERPKGSFSTLEIQRTEQGDSAMYLCASSFGLAGVRDTDTQYFGPGTRLTVL.

The rearrangement uses TRBV10-3 and TRBJ1-4; 7 nucleotides match TRBD1. In germline, CDR1 is ENHRY, CDR2 SYGVKD. The CDR3 has 16 residues. V was pared by 2 bases and J by 3 bases, with 6 bases of the junction left unmatched. The DNA for the CDR3 is TGTGCCATCAGTGAGCCGACAGGGAGCGCTAATGAAAAACTGTTTTTT. This sequence encodes CAISEPTGSANEKLFF.

The V call is TRBV6-5, the J call TRBJ1-5; 8 nucleotides agree with TRBD1. Germline CDR1 and CDR2: MNHEY and SVGAGI. V shed 6 bases, J shed 4 bases, and the junction held 8 bases outside the gene matches. The CDR3 length is 15 residues. The CDR3 spells CASSLSYRGNQPQHF. CDR3 DNA sequence: TGTGCCAGCAGCCTTTCTTACAGGGGGAATCAGCCCCAGCATTTT.

This clone was seen once. The chain is built from TRBV27 and TRBJ1-2; 8 positions match TRBD1. Germline CDR1 MNHEY, CDR2 SMNVEV (reference sequence). This CDR3 is built from 17 residues. The J segment lost 2 bases and the V segment lost 5 bases, leaving 13 bases of the junction unmatched. The CDR3 coding sequence is TGTGCCAGCAGTCACGGGACAGGCGGTGCTGCGAACTATGGCTACACCTTC. Translating it yields CASSHGTGGAANYGYTF.

This clone was counted between two and nine times. The chain recombines TRBV27 with TRBJ2-3, with D possibly TRBD1 on 5 matching bases. Trimming shortened V by 7 bases and J by 6 bases, and 20 bases separated the two germline ends. Germline V lookup: CDR1 MNHEY, CDR2 SMNVEV (reference sequence). There are 15 residues in the CDR3. In DNA, the CDR3 is TGTGCCAGCATAACAAAGGGGTTCGGTGATGATACGCAGTATTTT. As protein: CASITKGFGDDTQYF.

The V and J genes are TRBV30 and TRBJ2-3, with 9 bases matching TRBD2. Per the germline V gene, CDR1 is GTSNPN and CDR2 is SVGIG (reference sequence). The CDR3 extends over 14 amino acids. With V trimmed by 4 bases and J by 2 bases, 4 bases remained unmatched. The CDR3: CAWKRGLATDTQYF. CDR3 in DNA: TGTGCCTGGAAAAGGGGACTAGCCACAGATACGCAGTATTTT.

This sequence joins TRBV7-9 and TRBJ2-7; D is undetermined. V was trimmed by 3 bases and J by 1 base, leaving 10 bases between them. The CDR3 totals 14 residues. In germline, CDR1 is SEHNR, CDR2 FQNEAQ (reference sequence). CDR3 region: CASSFPVQSYEQYF. The CDR3 DNA sequence: TGTGCCAGCAGCTTCCCAGTACAGTCCTACGAGCAGTACTTC.

Remarks on this clone: Distinct nucleotide sequences in the sample also encode this CDR3. The chain carries TRBV27 and TRBJ1-1, with D possibly being TRBD1 (5 bases). The V gene lost 3 bases and the J gene lost 8 bases, with 10 bases spanning the gap. Germline V lookup: CDR1 MNHEY, CDR2 SMNVEV (reference sequence). The CDR3 is made up of 12 amino acids. The CDR3 nucleotides read TGTGCCAGCAGTTTCCAGGGCTCCGAAGCTTTCTTT. Translation: CASSFQGSEAFF.

This sequence joins TRBV4-3 and TRBJ2-6; D uncertain. Trimming stripped 0 bases from V and 0 bases from J, with 12 bases between. From germline, CDR1 is LGHNA and CDR2 YSLEER. This CDR3 region has 18 residues. The chain's CDR3 is CASSQEAQPNSGANVLTF. CDR3 nucleotide sequence: TGCGCCAGCAGCCAAGAAGCACAGCCTAACTCTGGGGCCAACGTCCTGACTTTC.

This clone is a singleton in its sample. The chain links TRBV6-1 to TRBJ2-7; 8 bases line up with TRBD1. Germline values: CDR1 MNHNS, CDR2 SASEGT. This CDR3 region has 13 residues. The junction had 8 bases not matched to a gene; V was cut back by 11 bases and J by 2 bases. The CDR3 loop is CAGVGTGTYEQYF. The DNA of the CDR3 is TGTGCCGGCGTTGGGACAGGAACCTACGAGCAGTACTTC.

The V and J genes are TRBV12-2 and TRBJ1-6. TRBV12-2 is designated a pseudogene. The CDR3 runs to 23 residues. The CDR3 bases are TGTGCAAGTCGCTTATGCGGACCCCGGCGGGGGGACTTTATGTGGTCCTATAATTCACCCCTCCACTTT. Its protein product is CASRLCGPRRGDFMWSYNSPLHF.

This sequence joins TRBV6-1 and TRBJ1-1, with 8 bases fitting TRBD1. CDR3 size: 14 residues. Germline V gene lookup returns CDR1 MNHNS and CDR2 SASEGT. The V and J ends lost 8 bases and 7 bases, in that order; junction bases with no gene match: 12. The CDR3 nucleotides are TGTGCCAGCCGAAGGGGGCAGGGGGCGGTTGAAGCTTTCTTT. Translation: CASRRGQGAVEAFF.

The CDR3 sequence: CASSVTSRVAGTGELFF. CDR3 in DNA: TGTGCCAGCAGCGTTACTTCGAGGGTAGCGGGCACCGGGGAGCTGTTTTTT. The chain links TRBV9 to TRBJ2-2, with TRBD2 identical over 7 bases. V shed 2 bases and J 4 bases; nucleotides not matched to a gene: 11. Germline V gene data show CDR1 as SGDLS and CDR2 as YYNGEE. This CDR3 spans 17 amino acids.

V gene TRBV27 combines with J gene TRBJ2-3, with 9 bases fitting TRBD2. CDR3 length: 14 residues. The V and J ends lost 6 bases and 6 bases, in that order; junction bases with no gene match: 7. The germline V gene has CDR1 MNHEY and CDR2 SMNVEV (reference sequence). DNA for the CDR3: TGTGCCAGCAGAAGGGGACTAGCTTTCGATACGCAGTATTTT. Amino acid sequence: CASRRGLAFDTQYF.

The chain joins TRBV4-1 to TRBJ2-6; D perhaps matches TRBD1 (5 bases). The germline V and J ends were trimmed by 4 bases and 3 bases, with 7 bases remaining between them. This CDR3 has 14 residues. Germline loops: CDR1 MGHRA, CDR2 YSYEKL. The CDR3 region has the DNA TGCGCCAGCAGCCCCAGGGTTGGGGCCAACGTCCTGACTTTC. This codes for CASSPRVGANVLTF.

The chain combines TRBV2 with TRBJ1-1, with D unclear. The germline V and J ends were trimmed by 4 bases and 0 bases, with 6 bases remaining between them. Germline lookup yields CDR1 SNHLY and CDR2 FYNNEI. There are 13 residues in the CDR3. CDR3: CASSGLMNTEAFF. In nucleotides, the CDR3 is TGTGCCAGCAGTGGGCTGATGAACACTGAAGCTTTCTTT.